Shown below are 28 T cell receptor beta chains from a single sample sequenced in a study of cytomegalovirus exposure and HLA in healthy donors. PCR was performed using 60 Vbeta and 13 Jbeta primers. The table came from immunoSEQ multiplex PCR; TCRdb's copy has only in-frame clones and leaves some out. Counted here are 150,000 to 200,000 clones, around three quarters occurring once; the ten biggest clones make up approximately 2%. Sequencing input: PBMCs. The receptors were gathered from a woman in her 30s in good health and CMV-seropositive.

This chain joins TRBV6-5 and TRBJ1-1, with D maybe TRBD1 (5 bases). CDR3 length equals 15 residues. V lost 5 bases and J lost 0, with 13 bases in between. In germline, CDR1 is MNHEY, CDR2 SVGAGI. CDR3 coding DNA: TGTGCCAGCAGTCGTAGGACAAAAATGAACACTGAAGCTTTCTTT. It translates to CASSRRTKMNTEAFF.

The J gene is TRBJ1-5, the V gene TRBV4-3; unclear D gene. The germline gives CDR1 LGHNA, CDR2 YSLEER. The CDR3 spans 17 residues. V was trimmed by 9 bases and J by 0 bases, leaving 21 bases between them. This CDR3 reads CASPEGSPRNSNQPQHF. The CDR3 DNA is TGCGCCAGTCCGGAAGGGAGTCCCAGAAATAGCAATCAGCCCCAGCATTTT.

The chain has TRBV7-9 and TRBJ1-1; 8 bases line up with TRBD1. The junction had 7 bases not matched to a gene; V was cut back by 0 bases and J by 4 bases. The CDR3 has 16 amino acids. CDR1 is SEHNR and CDR2 is FQNEAQ in the germline V gene (reference sequence). CDR3 DNA sequence: TGTGCCAGCAGCTTAGCGGGCCCAGGGGGCATCACTGAAGCTTTCTTT. It yields the protein CASSLAGPGGITEAFF. Looking up the rest from reference TRBV7-9 and TRBJ1-1 gives the full variable domain: DTGVSQNPRHKITKRGQNVTFRCDPISEHNRLYWYRQTLGQGPEFLTYFQNEAQLEKSRLLSDRFSAERPKGSFSTLEIQRTEQGDSAMYLCASSLAGPGGITEAFFGQGTRLTVV.

The chain couples TRBV18 to TRBJ2-7; 7 nucleotides line up with TRBD2. The CDR3 runs to 14 residues. Germline trimming cut 0 bases from V and 6 bases from J; bases unmatched to any gene: 5. The V gene's germline CDR1 is KGHSH and CDR2 LQKENI. CDR3 sequence reads: CASSPPTGRAEQYF. The CDR3 DNA reads TGTGCCAGCTCACCACCTACGGGGAGGGCCGAGCAGTACTTC.

The rearrangement links TRBV6-1 to TRBJ2-7, with a weak D call TRBD1 (6 bases). With 5 bases removed from V and 2 bases from J, the gap between germline ends came to 10 bases. CDR3 length equals 13 residues. Germline V gene data show CDR1 as MNHNS and CDR2 as SASEGT. The CDR3 sequence is CASSKQGPYEQYF. The CDR3 region has the DNA TGTGCCAGCAGTAAACAGGGACCCTACGAGCAGTACTTC.

The chain is built from TRBV27 and TRBJ1-5, with a possible D match to TRBD1 (5 bases). V was shortened by 6 bases and J by 4 bases, with 28 bases between the two germline ends. Germline V gene lookup returns CDR1 MNHEY and CDR2 SMNVEV (reference sequence). The CDR3 length is 19 residues. CDR3 amino acids: CASRVGAFSWTPDNQPQHF. In DNA, the CDR3 is TGTGCCAGCAGAGTAGGGGCATTCTCATGGACCCCCGATAATCAGCCCCAGCATTTT.

The chain couples TRBV15 to TRBJ1-3; D unresolved. Trimming took off 1 base at V and 4 bases at J, with 11 bases between the two ends. Germline V CDR1 and CDR2: LNHNV, YYDKDF (reference sequence). This CDR3 is built from 15 residues. Written as DNA, the CDR3 is TGTGCCACCAGCAGAGTCCGAGGGTACGGAAACACCATATATTTT. It yields the protein CATSRVRGYGNTIYF.

This sequence joins TRBV29-1 and TRBJ1-1; D possibly corresponds to TRBD1 (6 bases). CDR1 and CDR2 (germline): SQVTM, ANQGSEA. Trimming cost V 8 bases and J 3 bases, with 19 bases left between them. The length of the CDR3 is 14 residues. The CDR3 spells CSSKGGAGDTEAFF. For the CDR3, the DNA is TGCAGCTCTAAAGGGGGAGCAGGCGACACTGAAGCTTTCTTT.

This rearrangement joins TRBV9 to TRBJ2-2; TRBD1 might be the D (6 bases). Germline CDR1 and CDR2: SGDLS and YYNGEE. There are 13 residues in the CDR3. Trimming pared 4 bases from V and 6 bases from J, leaving 10 bases between. The CDR3 region has the DNA TGTGCCAGCAGCTTATCAGGGGCCGGGGAGCTGTTTTTT. It translates to CASSLSGAGELFF.

The genes are TRBV6-5 and TRBJ2-3; the match to TRBD2 covers 10 bases. Germline CDR1 reads MNHEY; CDR2 reads SVGAGI. The CDR3 runs 15 residues. Trimming took 6 bases from V and 4 from J; bases not matched to a gene: 7. The CDR3 loop reads CASSLLAGVADTQYF. The CDR3 DNA is TGTGCCAGCAGCCTTCTAGCGGGAGTAGCAGATACGCAGTATTTT.

This chain joins TRBV30 and TRBJ1-1; D may be TRBD1 (5 bases). In germline, CDR1 is GTSNPN, CDR2 SVGIG (reference sequence). There are 12 residues in the CDR3. The germline V and J ends were trimmed by 0 bases and 5 bases, with 7 bases remaining between them. CDR3 sequence: CAWSVSGTEAFF. In DNA form, the CDR3 reads TGTGCCTGGAGTGTTTCAGGGACTGAAGCTTTCTTT. Looking up the rest from reference TRBV30 and TRBJ1-1 gives the full variable domain: SQTIHQWPATLVQPVGSPLSLECTVEGTSNPNLYWYRQAAGRGLQLLFYSVGIGQISSEVPQNLSASRPQDRQFILSSKKLLLSDSGFYLCAWSVSGTEAFFGQGTRLTVV.

The chain combines TRBV6-1 with TRBJ2-7, with TRBD1 as a possible D gene (6 bases). The CDR3 has 15 residues. V lost 6 bases, J lost 2 bases, and 17 bases lay in between. Germline CDR1 MNHNS, CDR2 SASEGT. CDR3 sequence: CASSWTVSHTYEQYF. CDR3 nucleotide sequence: TGTGCCAGCAGCTGGACAGTGAGCCACACCTACGAGCAGTACTTC.

The V call is TRBV28, the J call TRBJ2-6, with 9 bases matching TRBD2. Germline V gives CDR1 MDHEN, CDR2 SYDVKM. V shed 8 bases and J 1 base; nucleotides not matched to a gene: 6. The CDR3 runs to 16 residues. This chain's CDR3 is CASGLATLSGANVLTF. The CDR3 coding sequence is TGTGCCAGCGGACTAGCGACATTATCTGGGGCCAACGTCCTGACTTTC.

This clone was seen once. The CDR3 loop is CSVRTGNDSGNTIYF. CDR3 bases: TGCAGCGTTCGGACAGGGAACGACTCTGGAAACACCATATATTTT. This chain joins TRBV29-1 and TRBJ1-3; 8 nucleotides agree with TRBD1. The CDR3 loop spans 15 amino acids. CDR1 SQVTM and CDR2 ANQGSEA come from the germline V gene. V lost 5 bases, J lost 0 bases, and 6 bases stayed unmatched.

V and J are TRBV9 and TRBJ1-3, with D tentatively TRBD1 (6 bases). Trimming shortened V by 4 bases and J by 3 bases, and 11 bases separated the two germline ends. CDR1 is SGDLS, CDR2 YYNGEE, per germline. The CDR3 sequence is 14 residues long. The CDR3 loop reads CASSTRDIGNTIYF. The DNA of the CDR3 is TGTGCCAGCAGCACACGGGACATTGGAAACACCATATATTTT.

This sequence joins TRBV5-6 and TRBJ1-1; no clear D gene. This CDR3 has 13 residues. Per germline, CDR1 SGHDT and CDR2 YYEEEE. Between the trimmed V and J ends, which lost 4 bases and 6 bases, there was a span of 13 bases. The CDR3 region is CASSLLYLAEAFF. CDR3 in DNA: TGTGCCAGCAGCCTACTTTATCTGGCTGAAGCTTTCTTT.

Turning to this clone: The junction departs from the called germline gene at one end, perhaps through a read error. The V and J genes are TRBV30 and TRBJ2-1; TRBD2 matches 12 bases. The length of the CDR3 is 13 residues. Per the germline V gene, CDR1 is GTSNPN and CDR2 is SVGIG (reference sequence). The DNA for the CDR3 is TGTGCCTGGATCCTCCGGACTAGCGGGAAAAGGGTCTTC. Its protein is CAWILRTSGKRVF. The full variable domain, its missing parts supplied by reference TRBV30 and TRBJ2-1, is SQTIHQWPATLVQPVGSPLSLECTVEGTSNPNLYWYRQAAGRGLQLLFYSVGIGQISSEVPQNLSASRPQDRQFILSSKKLLLSDSGFYLCAWILRTSGKRVFGPGTRLTVL.

The sample holds one count of this clone. V is TRBV5-1 and J is TRBJ1-3, with 9 bases aligning to TRBD1. V shed 4 bases and J 0 bases; nucleotides not matched to a gene: 5. CDR3 length equals 16 residues. Germline-derived CDR1 and CDR2 are SGHRS and YFSETQ. Here the CDR3 DNA reads TGCGCCAGCAGCCCGGGACAGGGCTTCTCTGGAAACACCATATATTTT. Amino acids: CASSPGQGFSGNTIYF.

The rearrangement joins TRBV11-3 to TRBJ2-5, with a tentative D call TRBD1 (6 bases). Germline CDR1 reads SGHNT; CDR2 reads YENEEA. V was cut by 3 bases and J by 0 bases, with 20 bases left in between. The CDR3 runs to 18 residues. The CDR3 region has the DNA TGTGCCAGCAGCTTTCGCCGGTGGGACACCAAGTACCAAGAGACCCAGTACTTC. Residues: CASSFRRWDTKYQETQYF.

This clone was detected a few times. The chain employs TRBV5-8 and TRBJ1-1; D gene ambiguous. CDR1 SGHTS and CDR2 YDEGEE come from the germline V gene. V lost 3 bases, J lost 11 bases, and 5 bases lay in between. CDR3 length: 9 residues. CDR3 residues: CASSWLAFF. In nucleotides, the CDR3 is TGTGCCAGCAGCTGGCTCGCTTTCTTT.

Concerning this clone: The junction does not match germline at one end; this may be a read error. The gene calls are TRBV5-1 and TRBJ2-5; weak D call: TRBD1 (6 bases). The CDR3 runs to 14 residues. Germline CDR1 and CDR2: SGHRS and YFSETQ. The CDR3 DNA reads TGCGCCACCAGCTCGTGGGGAAGGGGGGAGACCCAGTACTTC. This gives the protein CATSSWGRGETQYF.

Only a few counts were recorded for this clone. V gene TRBV6-4 combines with J gene TRBJ1-6; 11 nucleotides agree with TRBD1. V trimming: 6 bases; J trimming: 9 bases; junction bases outside the gene matches: 1. CDR1 is MRHNA and CDR2 is SNTAGT in the germline V gene. The CDR3 runs to 13 residues. CDR3 sequence: CASRGTGGSPLHF. The DNA of the CDR3 is TGTGCCAGCAGAGGGACAGGGGGTTCACCCCTCCACTTT.

V usage is TRBV2 and J usage is TRBJ2-2; 12 nucleotides agree with TRBD2. After removal of 6 bases from V and 5 bases from J, the junction contained 10 bases not matched to a gene. The CDR3 loop spans 17 amino acids. Germline assignment: CDR1 SNHLY and CDR2 FYNNEI. CDR3 amino acids: CASRLRVLAGGTGELFF. DNA for the CDR3: TGTGCCAGCAGATTAAGGGTACTAGCGGGAGGAACCGGGGAGCTGTTTTTT.

V is TRBV29-1 and J is TRBJ2-7; TRBD2 aligns across 8 bases. The CDR3 has 14 amino acids. Germline CDR1 is SQVTM and CDR2 is ANQGSEA. Trimming at V came to 2 bases and at J to 3 bases, leaving 6 bases not matched to a gene. CDR3 amino acids: CSVEIRGGNYEQYF. Here the CDR3 DNA reads TGCAGCGTTGAAATTCGGGGGGGCAACTACGAGCAGTACTTC.

This sequence joins TRBV19 and TRBJ2-1, with D perhaps matching TRBD1 (7 bases). CDR1 and CDR2 (germline): LNHDA, SQIVND (reference sequence). The CDR3 runs to 14 residues. Deletions cut 10 bases from V and 8 bases from J, with 21 bases between. The CDR3 nucleotides are TGTGCCACGGACGGAGGGGGCAAGACATATGAGCAGTTCTTC. Translated: CATDGGGKTYEQFF.

The CDR3 is CARPDSFGEQYF. CDR3 nucleotide sequence: TGTGCCAGACCCGACAGCTTTGGCGAGCAGTACTTC. The rearrangement links TRBV19 to TRBJ2-7, with D perhaps matching TRBD1 (5 bases). Germline-derived CDR1 and CDR2 are LNHDA and SQIVND (reference sequence). Trimming stripped 9 bases from V and 6 bases from J, with 15 bases between. The CDR3 contains 12 residues.

This chain joins TRBV19 and TRBJ2-3; 9 bases match TRBD2. CDR1 and CDR2 (germline): LNHDA, SQIVND (reference sequence). This CDR3 is 16 amino acids long. The CDR3 region has the DNA TGTGCAGATTGTTTTCGGGCTAGCGGGAAGGCAGATACGCAGTATTTT. The encoded protein is CADCFRASGKADTQYF.

The V gene is TRBV9, the J gene TRBJ2-3; 7 positions match TRBD2. The J segment lost 0 bases and the V segment lost 3 bases, leaving 10 bases of the junction unmatched. Germline V gene sequence: CDR1 SGDLS, CDR2 YYNGEE. The CDR3 is 17 residues long. The chain's CDR3 is CASSAGMGGDSTDTQYF. CDR3 bases: TGTGCCAGCAGCGCAGGGATGGGGGGGGATAGCACAGATACGCAGTATTTT.